The 29 T cell receptor beta chains below come from one sample, sequenced in a study of blood T cell repertoires in COVID-19. Repertoires were generated with immunoSEQ multiplex PCR, while TCRdb's copy carries only in-frame clones and drops some. The data contain roughly 70,000 clones, more than 80% of them singletons. The specimen was peripheral blood. The receptors derive from a woman over 75 with active COVID-19.

CDR3 DNA: TGTGCCAGCAGTGACTCCCCGGCAGGGGGTGGCACAGATACGCAGTATTTT. It is translated as CASSDSPAGGGTDTQYF. The chain carries TRBV6-4 and TRBJ2-3; 7 nucleotides line up with TRBD1. The germline V gene encodes CDR1 MRHNA and CDR2 SNTAGT. This CDR3 region has 17 residues. V was clipped by 0 bases and J by 1 base; unmatched bases: 7.

This clone was recorded once. The chain has TRBV18 and TRBJ1-4; no definite D call. This CDR3 is 13 amino acids long. Germline loops: CDR1 KGHSH, CDR2 LQKENI. The V end was cut by 6 bases, the J end by 6 bases, with 11 bases between. CDR3 loop: CASSLQSHEKLFF. CDR3 nucleotide sequence: TGTGCCAGCTCCCTACAGAGTCATGAAAAACTGTTTTTT. Based on the CDR3 plus reference TRBV18 and TRBJ1-4, the full variable domain is NAGVMQNPRHLVRRRGQEARLRCSPMKGHSHVYWYRQLPEEGLKFMVYLQKENIIDESGMPKERFSAEFPKEGPSILRIQQVVRGDSAAYFCASSLQSHEKLFFGSGTQLSVL.

This chain uses TRBV11-3 with TRBJ2-3, with D possibly matching TRBD2 (5 bases). The CDR3 totals 14 residues. Germline assignment: CDR1 SGHNT and CDR2 YENEEA. V was cut by 1 base and J by 0 bases, with 5 bases left in between. CDR3 nucleotides: TGTGCCAGCAGCTTAGGCGGGAGCACAGATACGCAGTATTTT. Protein sequence: CASSLGGSTDTQYF.

The rearrangement uses TRBV18 and TRBJ1-1, with D perhaps TRBD1 (5 bases). This CDR3 region has 12 residues. The ends were cut back, 6 bases at V and 10 bases at J, with 15 bases in the middle. Germline-derived CDR1 and CDR2 are KGHSH and LQKENI. The CDR3 region is CASSTKGSGAFF. The CDR3 DNA reads as TGTGCCAGCTCTACCAAGGGGTCCGGAGCTTTCTTT.

The V gene is TRBV7-8, the J gene TRBJ2-3, with TRBD1 identical over 7 bases. The CDR3 sequence is 15 residues long. The germline CDR1 and CDR2 sequences are SGHVS and FQNEAQ. Trimming removed 7 bases from V and 3 bases from J; junction bases left unmatched: 10. In DNA, the CDR3 is TGTGCCAGCAAACAGGACAGGAGTTGGACAGATACGCAGTATTTT. It encodes CASKQDRSWTDTQYF. The full variable domain, rest sourced from reference TRBV7-8 and TRBJ2-3, is GAGVSQSPRYKVAKRGQDVALRCDPISGHVSLFWYQQALGQGPEFLTYFQNEAQLDKSGLPSDRFFAERPEGSVSTLKIQRTQQEDSAVYLCASKQDRSWTDTQYFGPGTRLTVL.

The genes are TRBV18 and TRBJ1-3; maybe TRBD1 (6 bases). This CDR3 region has 17 residues. Germline loops: CDR1 KGHSH, CDR2 LQKENI. Trimming stripped 1 base from V and 2 bases from J, with 15 bases between. Here the CDR3 reads CASSPRVPGATGNTIYF. The DNA of the CDR3 is TGTGCCAGCTCACCACGCGTCCCAGGGGCGACTGGAAACACCATATATTTT.

This chain joins TRBV15 and TRBJ2-2; D might be TRBD1 (8 bases). CDR3 length: 16 residues. Germline CDR1 and CDR2: LNHNV and YYDKDF (reference sequence). V dropped 1 base and J dropped 9 bases, with 18 bases sitting between them. The CDR3 loop reads CATSRAGQGGSWELFF. CDR3 coding DNA: TGTGCCACCAGCAGAGCCGGACAGGGAGGGTCCTGGGAGCTGTTTTTT.

The rearrangement links TRBV4-3 to TRBJ2-1; no clear D. The CDR3 has 16 residues. The V end lost 0 bases, the J end lost 1 base, and 10 bases lay between the germline ends. CDR1 LGHNA and CDR2 YSLEER come from the germline V gene. The CDR3 is CASSQDETPSYNEQFF. The CDR3 bases are TGCGCCAGCAGCCAAGACGAGACTCCTTCCTACAATGAGCAGTTCTTC.

The CDR3 reads CASSYPSGRSVSYEQYF. Here the CDR3 DNA reads TGTGCCAGCAGTTACCCTAGCGGGAGGTCCGTCTCCTACGAGCAGTACTTC. The chain couples TRBV6-2 or TRBV6-3 to TRBJ2-7; 11 positions match TRBD2. The V gene's germline CDR1 is MNHEY and CDR2 SVGEGT. The CDR3 is made up of 17 amino acids. Trimming at V came to 2 bases and at J to 0 bases, leaving 6 bases not matched to a gene.

This clone was seen just once. V and J are TRBV5-1 and TRBJ2-3; TRBD2 aligns across 7 bases. V dropped 7 bases and J dropped 4; count of bases not matched to a gene: 15. Germline-derived CDR1 and CDR2 are SGHRS and YFSETQ. This CDR3 has 16 residues. The DNA of the CDR3 is TGCGCCAGCCATCCCTTGATCCAGGGAGGGGCAGATACGCAGTATTTT. This translates into CASHPLIQGGADTQYF.

The genes are TRBV7-2 and TRBJ1-3, with D tentatively TRBD1 (5 bases). V lost 5 bases, J lost 2 bases, and 10 bases lay in between. The CDR3 sequence is 14 residues long. Germline V gene lookup returns CDR1 SGHTA and CDR2 FQGNSA. The CDR3 protein is CASSRGQPGNTIYF. CDR3 coding DNA: TGTGCCAGCAGCCGCGGACAACCTGGAAACACCATATATTTT.

This chain uses TRBV14 with TRBJ2-1; D is perhaps TRBD2 (6 bases). Trimming left V 2 bases short and J 2 bases short, with 16 bases between. This CDR3 is built from 17 residues. Germline V CDR1 and CDR2: SGHDN, FVKESK. CDR3 coding DNA: TGTGCCAGCAGCCAAAACGTAGCGGCGACCGCCTACAATGAGCAGTTCTTC. Translated, it gives CASSQNVAATAYNEQFF. Variable domain in full (rest from reference TRBV14 and TRBJ2-1): EAGVTQFPSHSVIEKGQTVTLRCDPISGHDNLYWYRRVMGKEIKFLLHFVKESKQDESGMPNNRFLAERTGGTYSTLKVQPAELEDSGVYFCASSQNVAATAYNEQFFGPGTRLTVL.

Only one count was recorded for this clone. The rearrangement links TRBV6-5 to TRBJ2-6; no clear D. The CDR3 is 12 residues long. V lost 11 bases and J 0 bases, leaving 5 bases between the germline ends. Germline CDR1 MNHEY, CDR2 SVGAGI. The CDR3 region is CASLSGANVLTF. DNA of the CDR3: TGTGCCTCCCTCTCTGGGGCCAACGTCCTGACTTTC.

The chain is built from TRBV28 and TRBJ2-5; 10 nucleotides line up with TRBD2. J gave up 2 bases and V 2 bases, and 2 bases lay outside the gene matches. The V gene's germline CDR1 is MDHEN and CDR2 SYDVKM. The CDR3 has 15 residues. The DNA for the CDR3 is TGTGCCAGCAGTTTAGTTAGCGGGGGGCAAGAGACCCAGTACTTC. It codes for CASSLVSGGQETQYF.

The genes are TRBV5-1 and TRBJ2-1; 7 bases line up with TRBD2. This CDR3 comprises 15 residues. Germline loops: CDR1 SGHRS, CDR2 YFSETQ. V lost 0 bases and J lost 8; bases outside the gene matches: 8. The CDR3 nucleotides are TGCGCCAGCAGCTTGGCTGCGGGAGAAAGTGATGAGCAGTTCTTC. As protein: CASSLAAGESDEQFF.

The chain links TRBV7-8 to TRBJ2-3; 9 bases are a match to TRBD1. This CDR3 has 16 amino acids. CDR1 is SGHVS and CDR2 is FQNEAQ in the germline V gene. V gave up 1 base and J gave up 4 bases; unmatched junction bases: 6. CDR3 coding DNA: TGTGCCAGCAGCTTAGTCGGGACAGGGCCACCAGATACGCAGTATTTT. Amino acid sequence: CASSLVGTGPPDTQYF.

V gene TRBV9 combines with J gene TRBJ2-1; TRBD2 matches 7 bases. Trimming cost V 4 bases and J 6 bases; bases outside gene matches: 10. CDR3 size: 15 residues. Germline CDR1 is SGDLS and CDR2 is YYNGEE. Here the CDR3 reads CASSPWAGEGNEQFF. DNA for the CDR3: TGTGCCAGCAGCCCCTGGGCGGGAGAGGGCAATGAGCAGTTCTTC.

The chain uses TRBV28 and TRBJ1-3; a possible D gene is TRBD1 (5 bases). From germline, CDR1 is MDHEN and CDR2 SYDVKM. This CDR3 is 16 amino acids long. Trimming removed 5 bases from V and 0 bases from J, with 14 bases in between. This CDR3 reads CASSLFQGASGNTIYF. CDR3 sequence (DNA): TGTGCCAGCAGTCTATTCCAGGGTGCCTCTGGAAACACCATATATTTT.

The rearrangement joins TRBV11-2 to TRBJ2-1, with 7 bases lining up with TRBD1. With V trimmed by 8 bases and J by 4 bases, 5 bases remained unmatched. Germline V CDR1 and CDR2: SGHAT, FQNNGV. This CDR3 spans 13 amino acids. The CDR3 reads CASGDRVYNEQFF. The CDR3 coding sequence is TGTGCCAGCGGGGACAGAGTGTACAATGAGCAGTTCTTC.

The chain carries TRBV7-2 and TRBJ2-7; the match to TRBD1 covers 7 bases. The CDR3 sequence is 14 residues long. V dropped 2 bases and J dropped 5; count of bases not matched to a gene: 6. Germline CDR1 and CDR2: SGHTA and FQGNSA. This CDR3 reads CASSLFTGVNEQYF. DNA of the CDR3: TGTGCCAGCAGCTTATTTACAGGGGTGAACGAGCAGTACTTC.

This chain connects TRBV7-9 to TRBJ1-4; D perhaps matches TRBD1 (6 bases). Between the trimmed V and J ends, which lost 3 bases and 3 bases, there was a span of 11 bases. Germline-derived CDR1 and CDR2 are SEHNR and FQNEAQ (reference sequence). The CDR3 extends over 15 amino acids. CDR3 residues: CASSLGGPANEKLFF. DNA for the CDR3: TGTGCCAGCAGCTTGGGGGGGCCGGCTAATGAAAAACTGTTTTTT.

CDR3 sequence (DNA): TGTGCCAGCAGGCCAGATCGGGGGGCTGAAGCTTTCTTT. Residues: CASRPDRGAEAFF. The chain recombines TRBV7-8 with TRBJ1-1, with D possibly TRBD1 on 5 matching bases. CDR1 SGHVS and CDR2 FQNEAQ come from the germline V gene. The CDR3 contains 13 residues. Trimming stripped 6 bases from V and 6 bases from J, with 14 bases between.

The chain couples TRBV6-5 to TRBJ2-6; D gene ambiguous. Between the trimmed V and J ends, which lost 10 bases and 0 bases, there was a span of 4 bases. Germline-derived CDR1 and CDR2 are MNHEY and SVGAGI. The CDR3 contains 12 residues. CDR3 sequence: CATHSGANVLTF. In DNA form, the CDR3 reads TGTGCCACCCACTCTGGGGCCAACGTCCTGACTTTC.

This chain connects TRBV12-5 to TRBJ1-1; D not certain. With 1 base removed from V and 6 bases from J, the gap between germline ends came to 9 bases. Germline CDR1 and CDR2: LGHNT and FRNRAP. This CDR3 has 13 residues. The chain's CDR3 is CASGLASLSEAFF. The CDR3 DNA sequence: TGTGCTAGTGGTTTGGCCTCCCTTTCTGAAGCTTTCTTT.

This chain links TRBV7-9 with TRBJ2-1, with unresolved D. Germline V gene sequence: CDR1 SEHNR, CDR2 FQNEAQ (reference sequence). Trimming took 3 bases from V and 3 from J, leaving 12 bases between them. This CDR3 spans 15 amino acids. The CDR3 here is CASSFDRSSYNEQFF. For the CDR3, the DNA is TGTGCCAGCAGCTTCGACCGGAGTAGCTACAATGAGCAGTTCTTC.

The gene calls are TRBV7-2 and TRBJ1-1, with a possible D match to TRBD1 (5 bases). The V gene's germline CDR1 is SGHTA and CDR2 FQGNSA. This CDR3 has 13 amino acids. The V end lost 4 bases, the J end lost 5 bases, and 11 bases lay between the germline ends. CDR3 in DNA: TGTGCCAGCAGCTCAGGGTCCCGAACTGAAGCTTTCTTT. This translates into CASSSGSRTEAFF.

The rearrangement uses TRBV11-3 and TRBJ2-7; D is possibly TRBD2 (7 bases). Looked up from germline, CDR1 is SGHNT and CDR2 is YENEEA. V was shortened by 5 bases and J by 3 bases, with 14 bases between the two germline ends. This CDR3 comprises 14 residues. CDR3 loop: CASSQGGDYYEQYF. As DNA, the CDR3 is TGTGCCAGCAGCCAAGGGGGGGACTACTACGAGCAGTACTTC.

V is TRBV5-6 and J is TRBJ1-2, with D unresolved. Germline lookup yields CDR1 SGHDT and CDR2 YYEEEE. Deletions cut 0 bases from V and 7 bases from J, with 13 bases between. CDR3 size: 14 residues. The CDR3 spells CASSLVRGSIGYTF. CDR3 nucleotides: TGTGCCAGCAGCTTGGTTCGGGGTTCAATTGGCTACACCTTC.

V is TRBV6-2 or TRBV6-3 and J is TRBJ2-5; TRBD2 is a possible D gene (6 bases). Trimming cost V 0 bases and J 4 bases, with 15 bases left between them. The germline V gene has CDR1 MNHEY and CDR2 SVGEGT. This CDR3 is 16 amino acids long. The CDR3 DNA is TGTGCCAGCAGTTACTCGGGACTTAGGACTGGAGAGACCCAGTACTTC. It specifies CASSYSGLRTGETQYF.